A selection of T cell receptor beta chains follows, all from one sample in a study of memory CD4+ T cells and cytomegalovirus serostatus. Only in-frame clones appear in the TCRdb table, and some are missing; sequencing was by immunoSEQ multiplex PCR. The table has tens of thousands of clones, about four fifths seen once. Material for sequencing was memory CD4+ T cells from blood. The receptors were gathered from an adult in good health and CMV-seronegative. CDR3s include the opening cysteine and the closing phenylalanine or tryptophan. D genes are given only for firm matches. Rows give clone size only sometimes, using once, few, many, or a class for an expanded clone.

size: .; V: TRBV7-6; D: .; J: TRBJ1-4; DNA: TGTGCCAGCAGCTTAAGGTCTCGGAGGGGTGGTGAAAAACTGTTTTTT; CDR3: CASSLRSRRGGEKLFF
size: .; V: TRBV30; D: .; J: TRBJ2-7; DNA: TGTGCCTGGAGTAGGGACTCGACGACCTACGAGCAGTACTTC; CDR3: CAWSRDSTTYEQYF
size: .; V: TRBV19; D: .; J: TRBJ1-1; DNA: TGTGCCAGTAGTTCTCGGACAGCTGAAGCTTTCTTT; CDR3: CASSSRTAEAFF
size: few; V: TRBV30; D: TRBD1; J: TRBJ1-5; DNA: TGTGCCTGGTCAGGGGGCCGAGGCAATCAGCCCCAGCATTTT; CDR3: CAWSGGRGNQPQHF
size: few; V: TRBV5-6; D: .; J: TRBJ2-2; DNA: TGTGCCAGCAGCTTCTACAGGTTAACGACCGGGGAGCTGTTTTTT; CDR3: CASSFYRLTTGELFF
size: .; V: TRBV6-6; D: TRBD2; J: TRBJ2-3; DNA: TGTGCCAGAAAGCGGGGGGGCACAGATACGCAGTATTTT; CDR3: CARKRGGTDTQYF
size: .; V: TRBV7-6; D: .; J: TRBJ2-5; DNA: TGTGCCAGCAGCCAAAACCAAGAGACCCAGTACTTC; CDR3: CASSQNQETQYF
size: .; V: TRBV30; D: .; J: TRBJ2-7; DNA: TGTGCCTGGAGTGTATCTCGTTTGGGCGAGCAGTACTTC; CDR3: CAWSVSRLGEQYF
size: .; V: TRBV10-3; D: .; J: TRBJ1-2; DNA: TGTGCCATCAGTGAAGGACTTAACTATGGCTACACCTTC; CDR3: CAISEGLNYGYTF
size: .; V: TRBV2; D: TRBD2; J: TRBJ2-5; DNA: TGTGCCAGCAGCGTCGGGACTAGCGGTGGTGGCGAGACCCAGTACTTC; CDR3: CASSVGTSGGGETQYF
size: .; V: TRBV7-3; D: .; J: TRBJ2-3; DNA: TGTGCCAGCAGCTTGGGCGGGACTCCAGATACGCAGTATTTT; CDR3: CASSLGGTPDTQYF
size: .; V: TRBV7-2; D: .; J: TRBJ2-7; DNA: TGTGCCAGCAGCTTGTCAGCCGCCCACGAGCAGTACTTC; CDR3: CASSLSAAHEQYF
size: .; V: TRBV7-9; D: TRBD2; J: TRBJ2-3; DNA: TGTGCCAGCAGCCCTAGCGGGAGCGCAGATACGCAGTATTTT; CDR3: CASSPSGSADTQYF
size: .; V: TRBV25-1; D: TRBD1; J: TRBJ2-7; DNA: TGTGCCAGCAGTGAATCTGGACAGGGCAAAGAGCAGTACTTC; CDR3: CASSESGQGKEQYF
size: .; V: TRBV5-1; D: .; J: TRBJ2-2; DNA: TGCGCCAGCAGCTTGGAGGGGTCCGGGGAGCTGTTTTTT; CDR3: CASSLEGSGELFF
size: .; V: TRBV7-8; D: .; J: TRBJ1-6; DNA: TGTGCCAGCAGTTTTGGGGGGGGTGGTAATTCACCCCTCCACTTT; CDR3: CASSFGGGGNSPLHF
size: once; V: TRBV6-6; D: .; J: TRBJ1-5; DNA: TGTGCCAGCAGCAGAGGGGTAGGGGTCAATCAGCCCCAGCATTTT; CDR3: CASSRGVGVNQPQHF
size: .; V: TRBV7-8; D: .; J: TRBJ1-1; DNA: TGTGCCAGCAGCTTAGCGTACAAAGGGGAAACTGAAGCTTTCTTT; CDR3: CASSLAYKGETEAFF
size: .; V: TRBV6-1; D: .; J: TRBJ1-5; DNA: TGTGCCAGCAGTAGTGGCAGGGAACAGCCCCAGCATTTT; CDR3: CASSSGREQPQHF
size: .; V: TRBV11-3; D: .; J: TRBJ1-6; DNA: TGTGCCAGCAGCTTAACGACAGACCTTACGGGTTCACCCCTCCACTTT; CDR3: CASSLTTDLTGSPLHF
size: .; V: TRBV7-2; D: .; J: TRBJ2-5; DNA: TGTGCCAGCAGCATTGTAGTGAGGGGAGAGACCCAGTACTTC; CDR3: CASSIVVRGETQYF
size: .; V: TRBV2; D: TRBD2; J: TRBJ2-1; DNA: TGTGCCAGCAGTCGCGGGACTAGAGGCAATGAGCAGTTCTTC; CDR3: CASSRGTRGNEQFF
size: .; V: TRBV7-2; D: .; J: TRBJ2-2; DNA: TGTGCCAGCAGCTCCACGGTGGGAGGGGAGCTGTTTTTT; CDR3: CASSSTVGGELFF
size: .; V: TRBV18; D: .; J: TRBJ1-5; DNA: TGTGCCAGCTCACCTAGCCGATACTCAAATCGGGGGGATAGCAATCAGCCCCAGCATTTT; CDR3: CASSPSRYSNRGDSNQPQHF
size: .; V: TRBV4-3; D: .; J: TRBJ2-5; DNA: TGCGCCAGCAGCCAAGGCCCCATGGAGACCCAGTACTTC; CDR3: CASSQGPMETQYF
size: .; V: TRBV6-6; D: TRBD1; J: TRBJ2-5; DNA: TGTGCCAGCAGTTACAGGACAGGGACTTCGGTTGAGACCCAGTACTTC; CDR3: CASSYRTGTSVETQYF
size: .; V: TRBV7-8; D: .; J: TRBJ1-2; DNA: TGTGCCAGCAGCCAAAGCCCAGGGGCCGGGTACTATGGCTACACCTTC; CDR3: CASSQSPGAGYYGYTF
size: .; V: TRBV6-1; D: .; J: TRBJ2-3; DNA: TGTGCCAGCACTCAGGGGGGGAACACAGATACGCAGTATTTT; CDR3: CASTQGGNTDTQYF
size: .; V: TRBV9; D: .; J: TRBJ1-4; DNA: TGTGCCAGCAGCGTAGGCGCAGGGTGGATGTCGACTAATGAAAAACTGTTTTTT; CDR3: CASSVGAGWMSTNEKLFF
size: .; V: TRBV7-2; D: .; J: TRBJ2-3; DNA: TGTGCCAGCAGCTCCAGGGTAGATACGCAGTATTTT; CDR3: CASSSRVDTQYF
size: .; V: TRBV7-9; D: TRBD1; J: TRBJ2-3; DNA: TGTGCCAGCAGCCCAGGACAGGGAGTCACAGATACGCAGTATTTT; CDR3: CASSPGQGVTDTQYF
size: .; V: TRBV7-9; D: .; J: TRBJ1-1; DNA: TGTGCCAGCAGCGAACCCGGGGCGGGAGGCACTGAAGCTTTCTTT; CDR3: CASSEPGAGGTEAFF